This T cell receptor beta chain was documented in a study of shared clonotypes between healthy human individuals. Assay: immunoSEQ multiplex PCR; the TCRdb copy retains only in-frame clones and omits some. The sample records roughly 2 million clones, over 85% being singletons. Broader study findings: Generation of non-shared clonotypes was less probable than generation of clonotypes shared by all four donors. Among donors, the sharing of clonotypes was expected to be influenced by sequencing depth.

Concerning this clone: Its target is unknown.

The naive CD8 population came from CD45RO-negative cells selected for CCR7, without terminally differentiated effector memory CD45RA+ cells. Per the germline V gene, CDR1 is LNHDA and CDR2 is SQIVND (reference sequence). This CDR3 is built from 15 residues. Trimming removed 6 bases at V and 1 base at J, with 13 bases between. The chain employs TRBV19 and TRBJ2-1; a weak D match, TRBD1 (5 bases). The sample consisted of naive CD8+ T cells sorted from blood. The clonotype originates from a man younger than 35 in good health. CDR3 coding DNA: TGTGCCAGTAGGGGAACACAGGAATCCTACAATGAGCAGTTCTTC. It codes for CASRGTQESYNEQFF.